A single sample gave rise to the 30 T cell receptor beta chains below, sequenced in a study of T cells in Graves' hyperthyroidism and ophthalmopathy (dated by TCRdb to 2018 to 2020). Receptor amplification or capture employed multiplex PCR. Sequencer: Illumina HiSeq 2000. The TCR beta CDR3 regions were amplified from the RNA transcripts. The first round of RT-PCR for the TCR CDR3 was performed with the HTBI primer set and the Qiagen OneStep RT-PCR kit. Using fastp trimming at Q25 and MiXCR clonotype assembly, TCRdb reanalyzed the public sequencing data and kept in-frame beta chains. Rows with a matching CDR3 protein are joined into one entry that keeps the most common DNA and genes. This sample lists 350,000 or so distinct CDR3 sequences; 15% to 20% were detected once. Of the sample, 15% to 19% is held by the ten largest clones. The sequencing input was blood. Receptors were obtained from a woman aged 40-49 years with Graves' ophthalmopathy.

This clonotype was detected many times. The DNA of the CDR3 is TGTGCCAGCAGTCGGGGGGCGAGGCAGCCCCAGCATTTT. This translates into CASSRGARQPQHF. The chain joins TRBV6-5 to TRBJ1-5, with D perhaps matching TRBD1 (6 bases). Germline V gene data show CDR1 as MNHEY and CDR2 as SVGAGI. V lost 5 bases and J 7 bases, leaving 12 bases between the germline ends. This CDR3 is 13 amino acids long.

This clonotype appeared many times. The gene calls are TRBV10-1 and TRBJ1-1; D is unresolved. Trimming took off 3 bases at V and 0 bases at J, with 8 bases between the two ends. Germline lookup yields CDR1 WNHNN and CDR2 SYGVQD (reference sequence). CDR3 size: 14 residues. CDR3 sequence (DNA): TGCGCCAGCAGTGAAACAGAAATGAACACTGAAGCTTTCTTT. Amino acid sequence: CASSETEMNTEAFF.

This clonotype has a single count. The J gene is TRBJ2-7, the V gene TRBV24-1; tentative D call: TRBD2 (5 bases). This CDR3 region has 15 residues. Germline V gives CDR1 KGHDR, CDR2 SFDVKD. The V gene lost 7 bases and the J gene lost 0 bases, with 15 bases spanning the gap. The CDR3 loop is CATSDRSANSYEQYF. CDR3 DNA: TGTGCCACCAGCGATCGTAGCGCCAACTCCTACGAGCAGTACTTC.

This clonotype was detected many times. The CDR3 region is CASSHQGGGTEAFF. The CDR3 DNA follows: TGTGCCAGTAGTCATCAGGGGGGTGGCACTGAAGCTTTCTTT. The gene calls are TRBV19 and TRBJ1-1, with 7 positions matching TRBD1. The CDR3 has 14 residues. The germline gives CDR1 LNHDA, CDR2 SQIVND (reference sequence). J was trimmed by 4 bases and V by 5 bases; bases with no gene match: 7.

There are many counts of this clonotype. The rearrangement joins TRBV10-3 to TRBJ1-3; 10 nucleotides align to TRBD1. The germline V gene encodes CDR1 ENHRY and CDR2 SYGVKD. CDR3 size: 17 residues. V dropped 10 bases and J dropped 2; count of bases not matched to a gene: 14. CDR3 coding DNA: TGTGCCACCCTACGGGACAGGGGCTCCCTAACTGGAAACACCATATATTTT. It is translated as CATLRDRGSLTGNTIYF.

Ten or more counts support this clonotype. The rearrangement links TRBV15 to TRBJ1-5; D not certain. Germline CDR1 LNHNV, CDR2 YYDKDF (reference sequence). This CDR3 is built from 13 residues. V was trimmed by 6 bases and J by 5 bases, leaving 11 bases between them. The CDR3 region has the DNA TGTGCCACCAGTTTGTCGCATCATCAGCCCCAGCATTTT. Translating it yields CATSLSHHQPQHF.

This chain joins TRBV2 and TRBJ2-5; possibly TRBD1 for D (6 bases). V shed 7 bases and J shed 5 bases, with 14 bases lying between them. This CDR3 region has 13 residues. Germline CDR1 is SNHLY and CDR2 is FYNNEI. CDR3 residues: CASKKTGDETQYF. DNA of the CDR3: TGTGCCAGCAAAAAGACAGGTGACGAGACCCAGTACTTC. Variable domain in full (rest from reference TRBV2 and TRBJ2-5): EPEVTQTPSHQVTQMGQEVILRCVPISNHLYFYWYRQILGQKVEFLVSFYNNEISEKSEIFDDQFSVERPDGSNFTLKIRSTKLEDSAMYFCASKKTGDETQYFGPGTRLLVL.

This clonotype occurred many times. The CDR3 nucleotides read TGTGCCAGCAGTTTATGGGTCCAGCGGGAGAAGCAGTACTTC. It is translated as CASSLWVQREKQYF. The chain joins TRBV28 to TRBJ2-7; 8 bases align to TRBD2. The germline CDR1 and CDR2 sequences are MDHEN and SYDVKM. The V gene end was trimmed by 0 bases and the J gene end by 8 bases; junction bases not matched to a gene: 6. This CDR3 is built from 14 residues.

The chain employs TRBV20-1 and TRBJ2-7, with 7 positions matching TRBD2. The ends lost 7 bases at V and 3 bases at J; junction bases unmatched: 9. This CDR3 has 13 amino acids. Germline lookup yields CDR1 DFQATT and CDR2 SNEGSKA (reference sequence). CDR3 nucleotides: TGCAGTGTCCCCGGACTAGGAAACTACGAGCAGTACTTC. Translation: CSVPGLGNYEQYF.

This clonotype was observed at least ten times. The chain joins TRBV28 to TRBJ2-4; TRBD2 is a possible D gene (5 bases). V shed 6 bases and J shed 3 bases, with 18 bases lying between them. CDR1 is MDHEN and CDR2 is SYDVKM in the germline V gene. This CDR3 has 16 amino acids. Here the CDR3 DNA reads TGTGCCAGCAGCCCGTCGGGCGGGTTGTACAAAAACATTCAGTACTTC. Translation: CASSPSGGLYKNIQYF.

This clonotype has ten or more counts. The chain employs TRBV12-3 or TRBV12-4 and TRBJ1-6; D gene uncertain. The CDR3 covers 15 residues. With 3 bases removed from V and 4 bases from J, the gap between germline ends came to 10 bases. The CDR3 reads CASSFSSKYNSPLHF. CDR3 nucleotides: TGTGCCAGCAGTTTCTCCTCCAAGTATAATTCACCCCTCCACTTT.

The J gene is TRBJ1-2, the V gene TRBV6-1; D is possibly TRBD1 (5 bases). V lost 2 bases, J lost 8 bases, and 18 bases lay in between. Germline V lookup: CDR1 MNHNS, CDR2 SASEGT. CDR3 length equals 15 residues. The CDR3 region has the DNA TGTGCCAGCAGTGAACCCGGGGGGGGGTTTAAGGGCTACACCTTC. Translating gives CASSEPGGGFKGYTF.

This clonotype was counted at least ten times. The chain combines TRBV12-3 or TRBV12-4 with TRBJ2-6; 7 bases map to TRBD1. Germline trimming cut 4 bases from V and 0 bases from J; bases unmatched to any gene: 6. The CDR3 loop spans 17 amino acids. The CDR3 here is CASSYRTGGSGANVLTF. CDR3 DNA: TGTGCCAGCAGTTACAGGACAGGAGGCTCTGGGGCCAACGTCCTGACTTTC.

This chain links TRBV7-2 with TRBJ2-7; TRBD1 matches at 11 bases. There are 17 residues in the CDR3. Trimming removed 5 bases from V and 3 bases from J; junction bases left unmatched: 12. Germline V lookup: CDR1 SGHTA, CDR2 FQGNSA. CDR3 in DNA: TGTGCCAGCAGCGTACAGGGGGGGACAGGGGGTGGCTACGAGCAGTACTTC. It specifies CASSVQGGTGGGYEQYF. The whole variable domain, filled in from reference TRBV7-2 and TRBJ2-7, reads GAGVSQSPSNKVTEKGKDVELRCDPISGHTALYWYRQSLGQGLEFLIYFQGNSAPDKSGLPSDRFSAERTGGSVSTLTIQRTQQEDSAVYLCASSVQGGTGGGYEQYFGPGTRLTVT.

This clonotype has at least ten counts. The chain joins TRBV7-9 to TRBJ2-7, with 12 bases fitting TRBD2. Trimming cost V 5 bases and J 7 bases; bases outside gene matches: 9. This CDR3 has 15 amino acids. Germline CDR1 SEHNR, CDR2 FQNEAQ (reference sequence). CDR3 DNA sequence: TGTGCCAGCAGCCTTCTAGCGGGAGGGCCGGGGGAGCAGTACTTC. Encoded protein: CASSLLAGGPGEQYF.

The J gene is TRBJ2-5, the V gene TRBV6-1, with D unresolved. Germline lookup yields CDR1 MNHNS and CDR2 SASEGT. The CDR3 has 11 residues. Trimming took 6 bases from V and 9 from J, leaving 11 bases between them. The CDR3 is CASSDSRAQYF. In DNA, the CDR3 is TGTGCCAGCAGCGATAGTCGGGCCCAGTACTTC.

Ten or more counts support this clonotype. The chain recombines TRBV5-1 with TRBJ1-2; D may be TRBD1 (5 bases). Germline loops: CDR1 SGHRS, CDR2 YFSETQ. The length of the CDR3 is 16 residues. Trimming took off 0 bases at V and 8 bases at J, with 20 bases between the two ends. The CDR3 here is CASSLEPGSGPDGYTF. CDR3 DNA sequence: TGCGCCAGCAGCTTGGAACCGGGTTCAGGGCCGGACGGCTACACCTTC.

This clonotype was picked up many times. The V gene is TRBV12-3 or TRBV12-4, the J gene TRBJ1-1, with TRBD1 matching over 9 bases. The trim removed 7 bases at V and 7 bases at J, leaving 10 bases unmatched. This CDR3 comprises 14 residues. The CDR3 here is CASTLGQGLGEAFF. CDR3 coding DNA: TGTGCCAGCACCTTGGGACAGGGATTAGGTGAAGCTTTCTTT.

The chain uses TRBV9 and TRBJ1-5; TRBD1 matches at 8 bases. V gave up 0 bases and J gave up 0 bases; unmatched junction bases: 14. CDR3 size: 20 residues. From germline, CDR1 is SGDLS and CDR2 YYNGEE. The CDR3: CASSVGSRQGATYSNQPQHF. DNA for the CDR3: TGTGCCAGCAGCGTAGGGTCGCGGCAGGGGGCCACATATAGCAATCAGCCCCAGCATTTT.

This clonotype was seen repeatedly, ten times or more. CDR3 DNA sequence: TGTGCCAGTAGTATCGGAAGTCAGCCCCAGCATTTT. This gives the protein CASSIGSQPQHF. This chain connects TRBV19 to TRBJ1-5; D unresolved. This CDR3 is built from 12 residues. Per germline, CDR1 LNHDA and CDR2 SQIVND (reference sequence). The V and J ends lost 3 bases and 6 bases respectively, with 6 bases between them. The whole variable domain, remainder taken from reference TRBV19 and TRBJ1-5, is DGGITQSPKYLFRKEGQNVTLSCEQNLNHDAMYWYRQDPGQGLRLIYYSQIVNDFQKGDIAEGYSVSREKKESFPLTVTSAQKNPTAFYLCASSIGSQPQHFGDGTRLSIL.

This clonotype was picked up many times. J is TRBJ2-7 and V is TRBV5-4; D is unresolved. CDR1 is SGHNT, CDR2 YYREEE, per germline (reference sequence). Trimming took off 2 bases at V and 3 bases at J, with 9 bases between the two ends. This CDR3 region has 13 residues. CDR3 DNA sequence: TGTGCCAGCAGCTTCGACGGAAACTACGAGCAGTACTTC. Translated: CASSFDGNYEQYF.

This clonotype was seen many times. The rearrangement joins TRBV6-5 to TRBJ2-7, with D perhaps TRBD1 (7 bases). Between the trimmed V and J ends, which lost 4 bases and 4 bases, there was a span of 17 bases. Germline CDR1 and CDR2: MNHEY and SVGAGI. The CDR3 runs to 15 residues. The CDR3 nucleotides are TGTGCCAGCAGTTCGACCAGGGGGGCGGGTTACGAGCAGTACTTC. It specifies CASSSTRGAGYEQYF.

This clonotype showed up many times. The gene calls are TRBV7-6 and TRBJ2-2; 8 bases match TRBD2. Germline V CDR1 and CDR2: SGHVS, FNYEAQ. V dropped 1 base and J dropped 5; count of bases not matched to a gene: 6. There are 16 residues in the CDR3. The CDR3 DNA reads as TGTGCCAGCAGCTTAGTCCCGGGACTAGGGACCGGGGAGCTGTTTTTT. Protein: CASSLVPGLGTGELFF. The variable domain in full, completed from reference TRBV7-6 and TRBJ2-2, reads GAGVSQSPRYKVTKRGQDVALRCDPISGHVSLYWYRQALGQGPEFLTYFNYEAQQDKSGLPNDRFSAERPEGSISTLTIQRTEQRDSAMYRCASSLVPGLGTGELFFGEGSRLTVL.

Many counts were recorded for this clonotype. The chain recombines TRBV11-2 with TRBJ2-7; a weak D match, TRBD1 (5 bases). V lost 5 bases and J lost 3, with 17 bases in between. CDR1 SGHAT and CDR2 FQNNGV come from the germline V gene. The CDR3 sequence is 15 residues long. CDR3 bases: TGTGCCAGCAGCCCGGGCAGGGTGCGATTCTACGAGCAGTACTTC. Protein: CASSPGRVRFYEQYF.

The sample holds many counts of this clonotype. The CDR3 here is CASSLGYNQPQHF. The CDR3, as DNA: TGTGCCAGCAGTTTGGGGTACAATCAGCCCCAGCATTTT. The V and J genes are TRBV27 and TRBJ1-5, with D unclear. CDR1 and CDR2 (germline): MNHEY, SMNVEV (reference sequence). Trimming removed 3 bases from V and 3 bases from J, with 6 bases in between. The CDR3 contains 13 residues.

This clonotype was seen at least ten times. This chain connects TRBV12-3 or TRBV12-4 to TRBJ2-5; TRBD1 matches 9 bases. V dropped 3 bases and J dropped 4; count of bases not matched to a gene: 6. CDR3 size: 15 residues. CDR3 sequence reads: CASSFETGGRETQYF. CDR3 DNA sequence: TGTGCCAGCAGTTTCGAGACAGGGGGGAGAGAGACCCAGTACTTC.

V is TRBV20-1 and J is TRBJ2-7, with 10 bases fitting TRBD2. The ends lost 4 bases at V and 3 bases at J; junction bases unmatched: 3. Germline V gene sequence: CDR1 DFQATT, CDR2 SNEGSKA (reference sequence). The CDR3 loop spans 13 amino acids. Here the CDR3 DNA reads TGCAGTGCTATTCTAGCGGGAGTCTACGAGCAGTACTTC. It specifies CSAILAGVYEQYF.

Of note for this clonotype: One end of the junction is discordant with germline, which a read error may explain. The chain recombines TRBV28 with TRBJ1-2; D is perhaps TRBD1 (6 bases). The CDR3 is made up of 13 amino acids. Germline CDR1 and CDR2: MDHEN and SYDVKM. The CDR3 loop is CASSFSGVNGYNF. The CDR3 region has the DNA TGTGCCAGCAGCTTCTCAGGGGTCAATGGCTACAACTTC.

The chain uses TRBV20-1 and TRBJ1-5; D remains unclear. CDR1 DFQATT and CDR2 SNEGSKA come from the germline V gene (reference sequence). Trimming took 0 bases from V and 7 from J, leaving 10 bases between them. The CDR3 runs 13 residues. The CDR3 region has the DNA TGCAGTGCTAGAGAGGGCGCGAACCAGCCCCAGCATTTT. This sequence encodes CSAREGANQPQHF.

This clonotype has ten or more counts. The V gene is TRBV29-1, the J gene TRBJ2-7, with TRBD1 matching over 9 bases. The V gene end was trimmed by 7 bases and the J gene end by 7 bases; junction bases not matched to a gene: 14. The CDR3 spans 14 residues. Germline loops: CDR1 SQVTM, CDR2 ANQGSEA. DNA for the CDR3: TGCAGCGCCCAGACAGGGGGGCGTTTTGGGGAGCAGTACTTC. This gives the protein CSAQTGGRFGEQYF.